This is a list of T cell receptor beta chains from one sample in a study of regulatory T cells in long-lasting Graves disease. Via MiXCR, TCRdb re-called the multiplex PCR reads, giving one row per CDR3 protein. This table has 350,000 to 550,000 distinct CDR3 sequences, 16% appearing once. These data were also reused for a study on T cells in Graves' hyperthyroidism and ophthalmopathy.

The sequencing used peripheral blood mononuclear cells (PBMCs), collected at new diagnosis, from a patient treated with antithyroid drugs. The receptors derive from a woman aged 18-29 years with Graves disease. Both conserved end residues are part of each CDR3. The D gene is left open where the match is weak. Size is omitted from some rows. Given values are once, few, many or a class for expanded clones.

j_gene | v_gene | d_gene | abundance | CDR3nt | CDR3aa
TRBJ1-1 | TRBV3-1 | TRBD1 | many | TGTGCCAGCAGCCAAGACGGAGTACAGGGGACTGAAGCTTTCTTT | CASSQDGVQGTEAFF
TRBJ2-4 | TRBV28 | TRBD1 | once | TGTGCCAGCAGAACAGGGGTAGGAGCTCCCAAAAACATTCAGTACTTC | CASRTGVGAPKNIQYF
TRBJ2-3 | TRBV27 | TRBD2 | NA | TGTGCCAGCAGTTTATTAGGGGCGGGAGGGGGTGATACGCAGTATTTT | CASSLLGAGGGDTQYF
TRBJ2-7 | TRBV10-3 | NA | many | TGTGCCATCAGTGAGGGTACAGGGAGGCACGAGCAGTACTTC | CAISEGTGRHEQYF
TRBJ2-7 | TRBV28 | NA | many | TGTGCCAGCAGAACCCTCGGCGAGCAGTACTTC | CASRTLGEQYF
TRBJ1-2 | TRBV20-1 | TRBD1 | many | TGCAGTGCTAACGACAGGGCGGATGGCTACACCTTC | CSANDRADGYTF
TRBJ2-7 | TRBV28 | TRBD1 | NA | TGTGCCAGCAGTTTAGGACAGGGTCTCTCCTACGAGCAGTACTTC | CASSLGQGLSYEQYF
TRBJ1-5 | TRBV27 | NA | NA | TGTGCCAGCAGTTTAGCAGGAGGGCAGCCCCAGCATTTT | CASSLAGGQPQHF
TRBJ2-5 | TRBV5-5 | TRBD1 | many | TGTGCCAGCAGCTTTACAGGGGGGCTTGAGACCCAGTACTTC | CASSFTGGLETQYF
TRBJ2-5 | TRBV30 | NA | many | TGTGCCTGGAGTGACAGGGCAATGTACCAAGAGACCCAGTACTTC | CAWSDRAMYQETQYF
TRBJ1-2 | TRBV28 | NA | NA | TGTGCCAGCAGTTTCCACAGTTATGGCTACACCTTC | CASSFHSYGYTF
TRBJ1-2 | TRBV5-1 | TRBD1 | few | TGCGCCAGCGGCTTGGATGCGACAGGGGGCTATGGCTACACCTTC | CASGLDATGGYGYTF